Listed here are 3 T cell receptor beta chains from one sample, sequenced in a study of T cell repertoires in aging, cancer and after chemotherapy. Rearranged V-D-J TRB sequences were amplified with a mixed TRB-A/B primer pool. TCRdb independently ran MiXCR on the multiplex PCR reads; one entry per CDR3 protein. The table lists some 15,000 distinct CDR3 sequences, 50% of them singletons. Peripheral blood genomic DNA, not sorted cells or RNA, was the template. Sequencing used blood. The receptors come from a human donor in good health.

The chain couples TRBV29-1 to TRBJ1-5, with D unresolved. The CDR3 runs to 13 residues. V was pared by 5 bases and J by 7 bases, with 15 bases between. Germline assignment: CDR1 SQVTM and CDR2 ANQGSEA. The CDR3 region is CSVQGNGGQPQHF. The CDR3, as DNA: TGCAGCGTTCAAGGGAACGGAGGCCAGCCCCAGCATTTT.

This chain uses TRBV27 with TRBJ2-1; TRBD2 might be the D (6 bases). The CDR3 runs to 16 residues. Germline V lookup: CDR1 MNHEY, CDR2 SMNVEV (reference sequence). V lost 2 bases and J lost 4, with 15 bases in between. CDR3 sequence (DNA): TGTGCCAGCAGTTTAATAGCGGAGGCCCGATACAATGAGCAGTTCTTC. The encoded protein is CASSLIAEARYNEQFF.

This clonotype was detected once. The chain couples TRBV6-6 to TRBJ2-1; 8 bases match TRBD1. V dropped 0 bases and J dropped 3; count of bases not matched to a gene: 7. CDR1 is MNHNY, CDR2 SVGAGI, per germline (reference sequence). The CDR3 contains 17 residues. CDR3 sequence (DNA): TGTGCCAGCAGTTACTCGGGGAACAGGGGGGTCTACAATGAGCAGTTCTTC. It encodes CASSYSGNRGVYNEQFF.